These 17 T cell receptor beta chains were sequenced from one sample in a study. TCRdb re-analysed the 5' RACE reads in MiXCR, keeping a single row per CDR3 protein. The sample records about 50,000 distinct CDR3 sequences, approximately 17% being singletons. Sequences were obtained from naive CD4+ T cells sorted from blood. Stated subset: naive CD4+ T cells, CD4+CD45RA+CD25-. The receptors were sampled from a female donor with breast cancer.

The rearrangement links TRBV20-1 to TRBJ2-5; possibly TRBD2 for D (5 bases). The V end lost 6 bases, the J end lost 5 bases, and 16 bases lay between the germline ends. This CDR3 spans 13 amino acids. The germline V gene encodes CDR1 DFQATT and CDR2 SNEGSKA (reference sequence). In DNA, the CDR3 is TGCAGTGCCAGTAGCGAGGCCGGGGAGACCCAGTACTTC. This codes for CSASSEAGETQYF.

With regard to this clonotype: A much larger clone differs by one base, so this may be a read error. The V call is TRBV7-6, the J call TRBJ2-7, with D uncertain. The CDR3 is made up of 13 amino acids. Germline CDR1 SGHVS, CDR2 FNYEAQ. DNA for the CDR3: TGTGCCAGCAGCTCAAGGCAGGCAGCTGAGCATTACTTC. Translating it yields CASSSRQAAEHYF.

In this sample, this clonotype turned up many times. This sequence joins TRBV12-3 or TRBV12-4 and TRBJ1-1; D unclear. V lost 6 bases to trimming and J lost 1 base, with 6 bases between them. This CDR3 spans 12 amino acids. In nucleotides, the CDR3 is TGTGCCAGCAGACGACCGAACACTGAAGCTTTCTTT. Protein product: CASRRPNTEAFF.

This clonotype has more than one count but fewer than ten. The chain employs TRBV7-2 and TRBJ1-1; 9 bases map to TRBD1. The germline V gene has CDR1 SGHTA and CDR2 FQGNSA. The CDR3 runs to 14 residues. With V trimmed by 5 bases and J by 6 bases, 7 bases remained unmatched. CDR3 residues: CASSRQGVGAEAFF. The CDR3 DNA is TGTGCCAGCAGCCGACAGGGGGTAGGTGCTGAAGCTTTCTTT. Full variable domain (rest looked up from reference TRBV7-2 and TRBJ1-1): GAGVSQSPSNKVTEKGKDVELRCDPISGHTALYWYRQSLGQGLEFLIYFQGNSAPDKSGLPSDRFSAERTGGSVSTLTIQRTQQEDSAVYLCASSRQGVGAEAFFGQGTRLTVV.

The chain uses TRBV7-2 and TRBJ2-3, with D perhaps TRBD2 (6 bases). With 3 bases removed from V and 2 bases from J, the gap between germline ends came to 12 bases. From germline, CDR1 is SGHTA and CDR2 FQGNSA. The CDR3 is made up of 15 amino acids. The CDR3 reads CASSFMRGHTDTQYF. The DNA for the CDR3 is TGTGCCAGCAGCTTTATGCGGGGCCACACAGATACGCAGTATTTT.

This chain links TRBV27 with TRBJ2-1, with D uncertain. Germline V lookup: CDR1 MNHEY, CDR2 SMNVEV (reference sequence). CDR3 length: 14 amino acids. V was pared by 5 bases and J by 6 bases, with 14 bases between. Here the CDR3 DNA reads TGTGCCAGCAGTCGCCCCGGGCAGCGCAATGAGCAGTTCTTC. It translates to CASSRPGQRNEQFF.

This clonotype came up many times. The genes are TRBV6-6 and TRBJ1-4; TRBD1 matches 7 bases. The CDR3 runs 15 residues. In germline, CDR1 is MNHNY, CDR2 SVGAGI (reference sequence). Trimming removed 6 bases from V and 5 bases from J; junction bases left unmatched: 9. Here the CDR3 reads CASRDKGQSNEKLFF. The CDR3 DNA is TGTGCCAGCAGGGATAAGGGACAGTCAAATGAAAAACTGTTTTTT.

The chain employs TRBV4-1 and TRBJ2-4, with 9 bases matching TRBD2. The V gene's germline CDR1 is MGHRA and CDR2 YSYEKL. Losses at the gene ends were 3 bases for V and 2 bases for J; bases not matched to a gene: 11. The CDR3 has 18 residues. The CDR3 protein is CASSHDPSGIGTKNIQYF. The CDR3 DNA follows: TGCGCCAGCAGCCATGACCCTAGCGGGATCGGGACCAAAAACATTCAGTACTTC.

As for this clonotype: One junction end disagrees with the germline gene, perhaps due to a read error. The rearrangement uses TRBV7-9 and TRBJ2-1; D uncertain. Germline CDR1 reads SEHNR; CDR2 reads FQNEAQ (reference sequence). CDR3 length: 14 residues. CDR3 bases: TGTGCCAACAGCTTATTTTTGGGTGGGAATGAGCAGTTCTTC. Translation gives CANSLFLGGNEQFF.

In the case of this clonotype: A much more abundant neighbour one base away suggests this may be a read error. The V and J genes are TRBV6-5 and TRBJ2-6; no definite D call. There are 17 residues in the CDR3. Looked up from germline, CDR1 is MNHEY and CDR2 is SVGAGI. The V and J ends lost 2 bases and 0 bases respectively, with 11 bases between them. The CDR3 is CASSYLNGASGANVLTF. For the CDR3, the DNA is TGTGCCAGCAGTTACCTTAACGGTGCCTCTGGGGCCAACGTCCTGACTTTC.

As regards this clonotype: A read error is possible here, since a much larger clone lies one base away. The chain joins TRBV5-1 to TRBJ1-1, with TRBD1 matching over 12 bases. The V gene's germline CDR1 is SGHRS and CDR2 YFSETQ. The CDR3 spans 14 residues. CDR3 in DNA: TGCGCCAGCAGCTTGGATGGGACAGGGGGCCCGTCTTCCTTT. Translated, it gives CASSLDGTGGPSSF.

The chain is built from TRBV20-1 and TRBJ2-1; D is uncertain. CDR1 and CDR2 (germline): DFQATT, SNEGSKA (reference sequence). V was cut by 3 bases and J by 8 bases, with 8 bases left in between. This CDR3 comprises 11 residues. CDR3 DNA: TGCAGTGCTAGTTCATGGGATGAGCAGTTCTTC. It translates to CSASSWDEQFF.

Notes on this clonotype: A clone one base away is much larger, so this may be a read error. This chain uses TRBV5-1 with TRBJ2-5; D is uncertain. The CDR3 has 14 amino acids. Between the trimmed V and J ends, which lost 4 bases and 4 bases, there was a span of 14 bases. The germline gives CDR1 SGHRS, CDR2 YFSETQ. The CDR3 loop reads CASSVASRPETQYF. The CDR3 bases are TGCGCCAGCAGCGTGGCCAGCCGACCAGAGACCCAGTACTTC.

Note on this clonotype: One end of the junction varies from germline; a read error may be responsible. The chain carries TRBV5-1 and TRBJ2-5, with D possibly being TRBD1 (5 bases). The CDR3 is made up of 15 amino acids. Germline V gene data show CDR1 as SGHRS and CDR2 as YFSETQ. Here the CDR3 DNA reads TGCGCCAGCAACTTGGCTGCCACAGGAGAAGAGACCCAGTACTTC. As protein: CASNLAATGEETQYF.

A few counts support this clonotype. V gene TRBV18 combines with J gene TRBJ2-6; 9 bases agree with TRBD2. Per the germline V gene, CDR1 is KGHSH and CDR2 is LQKENI. V lost 1 base and J lost 0; bases outside the gene matches: 7. This CDR3 comprises 19 residues. This CDR3 is CASSPRAVTSGSGANVLTF. CDR3 nucleotide sequence: TGTGCCAGCTCACCACGCGCCGTGACTAGCGGCTCTGGGGCCAACGTCCTGACTTTC. Supplemented by reference TRBV18 and TRBJ2-6, the full variable domain reads NAGVMQNPRHLVRRRGQEARLRCSPMKGHSHVYWYRQLPEEGLKFMVYLQKENIIDESGMPKERFSAEFPKEGPSILRIQQVVRGDSAAYFCASSPRAVTSGSGANVLTFGAGSRLTVL.

Ten or more counts support this clonotype. The chain has TRBV20-1 and TRBJ2-1, with TRBD2 matching 9 bases. V lost 6 bases and J lost 5; bases outside the gene matches: 14. Germline CDR1 is DFQATT and CDR2 is SNEGSKA (reference sequence). The CDR3 has 16 residues. CDR3 in DNA: TGCAGTGCCCCTCCGCGAATAGCGGGGGATAACAATGAGCAGTTCTTC. Protein product: CSAPPRIAGDNNEQFF.

This clonotype was seen at least ten times. This rearrangement joins TRBV4-1 to TRBJ1-5; D may be TRBD1 (5 bases). V shed 4 bases and J shed 5 bases, with 12 bases lying between them. The CDR3 length is 14 residues. Germline V gives CDR1 MGHRA, CDR2 YSYEKL. The CDR3 protein is CASSLGGNHQPQHF. The DNA of the CDR3 is TGCGCCAGCAGCCTCGGGGGGAACCATCAGCCCCAGCATTTT.